The next 3 T cell receptor beta chains were all read from a single sample in a study of blood T cells in healthy people across ages. A sample-barcoded 5' primer and a J-beta primer mix were used in a second PCR of roughly 6 to 11 cycles. From the 5' RACE reads, TCRdb called clonotypes with MiXCR, one entry per CDR3 protein. This table holds about 2 million distinct CDR3 sequences, 49% found once. The sequencing sample was made of blood. All receptors come from a woman aged 40 to 49 in good health.

The chain combines TRBV6-2 or TRBV6-3 with TRBJ2-2; no firm D call. Per the germline V gene, CDR1 is MNHEY and CDR2 is SVGEGT. The CDR3 is 11 amino acids. V was pared by 3 bases and J by 6 bases, with 2 bases between. CDR3 sequence (DNA): TGTGCCAGCAGTTATGCCGGGGAGCTGTTTTTT. This translates into CASSYAGELFF.

This clonotype showed up just a few times. The chain employs TRBV7-2 and TRBJ2-3; 7 positions agree with TRBD2. Germline lookup yields CDR1 SGHTA and CDR2 FQGNSA. V lost 1 base, J lost 4 bases, and 8 bases stayed unmatched. The CDR3 totals 16 residues. Here the CDR3 reads CASSLGQRGGPDTQYF. The CDR3 region has the DNA TGTGCCAGCAGCTTAGGACAGCGGGGCGGGCCAGATACGCAGTATTTT.

This clonotype was observed a handful of times. The chain combines TRBV7-9 with TRBJ2-4; D could derive from TRBD1 or TRBD2 (5 bases each). The CDR3 has 15 amino acids. Germline V gives CDR1 SEHNR, CDR2 FQNEAQ (reference sequence). Trimming pared 2 bases from V and 5 bases from J, leaving 13 bases between. In nucleotides, the CDR3 is TGTGCCAGCAGCTTACCCCGGGAAGGGGAAAACATTCAGTACTTC. It specifies CASSLPREGENIQYF. Looking up the rest from reference TRBV7-9 and TRBJ2-4 gives the full variable domain: DTGVSQNPRHKITKRGQNVTFRCDPISEHNRLYWYRQTLGQGPEFLTYFQNEAQLEKSRLLSDRFSAERPKGSFSTLEIQRTEQGDSAMYLCASSLPREGENIQYFGAGTRLSVL.